This is a list of T cell receptor beta chains from one sample in a study of shared clonotypes between healthy human individuals. Produced via immunoSEQ multiplex PCR; TCRdb's table is partial and in-frame only. The data contain around 700,000 clones, 60% to 80% of them seen just once; the ten biggest clones take up approximately 1.8%. The sample was memory CD4+ T cells sorted from blood. The receptors originated from a woman aged 25 to 39 in good health. CDR3s include the opening cysteine and the closing phenylalanine or tryptophan. Each record gives: clone size, V gene, D gene, J gene, CDR3 protein, CDR3 DNA. A D gene is named only where the DNA matches it firmly. A row's size may be missing; if present it is once, few, many or a size class.

clone size: -
V gene: TRBV7-3
D gene: TRBD2
J gene: TRBJ2-2
CDR3 protein: CASRRLAGVVGELFF
CDR3 DNA: TGTGCCAGCAGACGACTAGCGGGAGTCGTCGGGGAGCTGTTTTTT

clone size: -
V gene: TRBV2
D gene: -
J gene: TRBJ1-2
CDR3 protein: CASQQTRSGYGYTF
CDR3 DNA: TGTGCCAGCCAACAAACCAGAAGCGGCTATGGCTACACCTTC

clone size: once
V gene: TRBV15
D gene: -
J gene: TRBJ2-2
CDR3 protein: CASKFGQDTGELFF
CDR3 DNA: TGTGCCAGTAAATTCGGACAAGACACCGGGGAGCTGTTTTTT

clone size: -
V gene: TRBV7-9
D gene: -
J gene: TRBJ2-5
CDR3 protein: CASTRVGQETQYF
CDR3 DNA: TGTGCCAGCACCCGAGTAGGGCAAGAGACCCAGTACTTC

clone size: -
V gene: TRBV4-2
D gene: -
J gene: TRBJ1-1
CDR3 protein: CASSQYREDTEAFF
CDR3 DNA: TGTGCCAGCAGCCAATACAGGGAGGACACTGAAGCTTTCTTT

clone size: -
V gene: TRBV4-1
D gene: -
J gene: TRBJ1-5
CDR3 protein: CASSQDPRDPLTQPQHF
CDR3 DNA: TGCGCCAGCAGCCAAGACCCCCGGGACCCCCTCACCCAGCCCCAGCATTTT

clone size: -
V gene: TRBV6-6
D gene: -
J gene: TRBJ2-2
CDR3 protein: CASKRTTGELFF
CDR3 DNA: TGTGCCAGCAAACGGACTACCGGGGAGCTGTTTTTT

clone size: -
V gene: TRBV10-3
D gene: -
J gene: TRBJ2-7
CDR3 protein: CATATVGNEQYF
CDR3 DNA: TGTGCCACCGCCACGGTGGGAAACGAGCAGTACTTC

clone size: few
V gene: TRBV10-3
D gene: TRBD1
J gene: TRBJ1-2
CDR3 protein: CAISERQGGYTF
CDR3 DNA: TGTGCCATCAGTGAGCGACAGGGAGGCTACACCTTC

clone size: few
V gene: TRBV6-1
D gene: -
J gene: TRBJ1-2
CDR3 protein: CASSEALGNSNYGYTF
CDR3 DNA: TGTGCCAGCAGTGAAGCGCTGGGGAACTCTAACTATGGCTACACCTTC

clone size: -
V gene: TRBV5-1
D gene: -
J gene: TRBJ2-7
CDR3 protein: CASSLTGREAEQYF
CDR3 DNA: TGCGCCAGCAGCTTGACGGGGCGGGAAGCCGAGCAGTACTTC

clone size: -
V gene: TRBV19
D gene: -
J gene: TRBJ1-1
CDR3 protein: CASSVQGRGPAFF
CDR3 DNA: TGTGCCAGTAGTGTACAGGGTCGCGGTCCAGCTTTCTTT

clone size: -
V gene: TRBV11-3
D gene: TRBD2
J gene: TRBJ2-5
CDR3 protein: CASSQGLAGAAETQYF
CDR3 DNA: TGTGCCAGCAGCCAGGGACTAGCGGGAGCGGCAGAGACCCAGTACTTC

clone size: few
V gene: TRBV5-1
D gene: TRBD2
J gene: TRBJ2-3
CDR3 protein: CASSIGLAGSTDTQYF
CDR3 DNA: TGCGCCAGCAGCATAGGACTAGCGGGGAGCACAGATACGCAGTATTTT

clone size: many
V gene: TRBV9
D gene: -
J gene: TRBJ1-4
CDR3 protein: CASSVGSDAPNEKLFF
CDR3 DNA: TGTGCCAGCAGCGTAGGCTCAGACGCTCCTAATGAAAAACTGTTTTTT

clone size: few
V gene: TRBV28
D gene: -
J gene: TRBJ1-4
CDR3 protein: CASRKRPTLSEKLFF
CDR3 DNA: TGTGCCAGCAGGAAAAGACCGACCCTAAGTGAAAAACTGTTTTTT

clone size: -
V gene: TRBV19
D gene: TRBD1
J gene: TRBJ1-2
CDR3 protein: CASIGQGNFYGYTF
CDR3 DNA: TGTGCCAGTATCGGACAGGGAAACTTCTATGGCTACACCTTC

clone size: few
V gene: TRBV7-3
D gene: TRBD1
J gene: TRBJ2-2
CDR3 protein: CASSLTGGLTGELFF
CDR3 DNA: TGTGCCAGCAGCTTGACAGGGGGACTCACCGGGGAGCTGTTTTTT

clone size: -
V gene: TRBV10-3
D gene: TRBD2
J gene: TRBJ2-1
CDR3 protein: CAISLGLAGDEQFF
CDR3 DNA: TGTGCCATCAGTTTGGGGCTAGCGGGAGATGAGCAGTTCTTC

clone size: -
V gene: TRBV27
D gene: -
J gene: TRBJ1-5
CDR3 protein: CASSHPNQPQHF
CDR3 DNA: TGTGCCAGCAGCCACCCCAATCAGCCCCAGCATTTT

clone size: -
V gene: TRBV5-8
D gene: -
J gene: TRBJ1-5
CDR3 protein: CASSYRQVNQPQHF
CDR3 DNA: TGTGCCAGCAGCTACCGACAGGTCAATCAGCCCCAGCATTTT

clone size: once
V gene: TRBV28
D gene: TRBD2
J gene: TRBJ2-3
CDR3 protein: CASILAGGTDTQYF
CDR3 DNA: TGTGCCAGCATACTAGCGGGAGGCACAGATACGCAGTATTTT

clone size: -
V gene: TRBV18
D gene: -
J gene: TRBJ2-7
CDR3 protein: CASSPGNPIRSSYEQYF
CDR3 DNA: TGTGCCAGCTCACCCGGTAATCCCATCAGGAGCTCCTACGAGCAGTACTTC

clone size: -
V gene: TRBV25-1
D gene: TRBD1
J gene: TRBJ1-1
CDR3 protein: CASTPGQGNTEAFF
CDR3 DNA: TGTGCCAGCACGCCGGGACAGGGGAACACTGAAGCTTTCTTT

clone size: -
V gene: TRBV19
D gene: -
J gene: TRBJ2-7
CDR3 protein: CASSRDASYEQYF
CDR3 DNA: TGTGCCAGTAGCCGGGACGCGTCCTACGAGCAGTACTTC

clone size: -
V gene: TRBV5-4
D gene: -
J gene: TRBJ2-2
CDR3 protein: CASSFMGYTGELFF
CDR3 DNA: TGTGCCAGCAGCTTCATGGGCTACACCGGGGAGCTGTTTTTT

clone size: -
V gene: TRBV18
D gene: -
J gene: TRBJ2-4
CDR3 protein: CASSPPGGGEANIQYF
CDR3 DNA: TGTGCCAGCTCACCACCGGGAGGGGGCGAGGCGAACATTCAGTACTTC

clone size: -
V gene: TRBV5-1
D gene: -
J gene: TRBJ1-4
CDR3 protein: CASSLADRDNEKLFF
CDR3 DNA: TGCGCCAGCAGCCTAGCGGACAGAGACAATGAAAAACTGTTTTTT

clone size: -
V gene: TRBV5-1
D gene: -
J gene: TRBJ1-4
CDR3 protein: CASHGGTHAGINEKLFF
CDR3 DNA: TGCGCCAGTCACGGGGGGACCCACGCGGGAATTAATGAAAAACTGTTTTTT

clone size: -
V gene: TRBV28
D gene: -
J gene: TRBJ2-3
CDR3 protein: CASSLGPAPTQYF
CDR3 DNA: TGTGCCAGCAGTTTAGGACCCGCGCCTACGCAGTATTTT

clone size: many
V gene: TRBV20-1
D gene: TRBD2
J gene: TRBJ2-7
CDR3 protein: CSGAGGYEQYF
CDR3 DNA: TGCAGCGGAGCGGGAGGGTACGAGCAGTACTTC

clone size: few
V gene: TRBV28
D gene: -
J gene: TRBJ2-7
CDR3 protein: CASRQTWGPKSYEQYF
CDR3 DNA: TGTGCCAGCAGGCAGACCTGGGGACCCAAATCCTACGAGCAGTACTTC

clone size: -
V gene: TRBV11-2
D gene: -
J gene: TRBJ1-4
CDR3 protein: CASSLVGATNEKLFF
CDR3 DNA: TGTGCCAGCAGCTTAGTGGGGGCAACTAATGAAAAACTGTTTTTT

clone size: -
V gene: TRBV7-9
D gene: -
J gene: TRBJ1-1
CDR3 protein: CASSLEGRNTEAFF
CDR3 DNA: TGTGCCAGCAGCTTGGAGGGGCGAAACACTGAAGCTTTCTTT

clone size: few
V gene: TRBV19
D gene: -
J gene: TRBJ2-1
CDR3 protein: CASSIHKSSYNEQFF
CDR3 DNA: TGTGCCAGTAGTATACATAAATCCTCCTACAATGAGCAGTTCTTC

clone size: few
V gene: TRBV25-1
D gene: -
J gene: TRBJ1-1
CDR3 protein: CASSDLLPGNTEAFF
CDR3 DNA: TGTGCCAGCAGTGACCTTCTTCCCGGGAACACTGAAGCTTTCTTT

clone size: -
V gene: TRBV29-1
D gene: -
J gene: TRBJ1-2
CDR3 protein: CSVTEGSNYGYTF
CDR3 DNA: TGCAGCGTTACGGAGGGATCAAACTATGGCTACACCTTC

clone size: -
V gene: TRBV7-8
D gene: TRBD2
J gene: TRBJ2-1
CDR3 protein: CASSIGLAGVLHNEQFF
CDR3 DNA: TGTGCCAGCAGCATCGGACTAGCGGGAGTCCTCCACAATGAGCAGTTCTTC

clone size: few
V gene: TRBV28
D gene: -
J gene: TRBJ1-1
CDR3 protein: CASSSGTGYEAFF
CDR3 DNA: TGTGCCAGCAGCTCCGGTACAGGATATGAAGCTTTCTTT

clone size: many
V gene: TRBV6-6
D gene: -
J gene: TRBJ2-7
CDR3 protein: CASRLLNEQYF
CDR3 DNA: TGTGCCAGCAGGTTACTAAACGAGCAGTACTTC

clone size: -
V gene: TRBV6-1
D gene: -
J gene: TRBJ1-5
CDR3 protein: CASTGAGQPQHF
CDR3 DNA: TGTGCCAGCACAGGGGCCGGTCAGCCCCAGCATTTT

clone size: -
V gene: TRBV20-1
D gene: -
J gene: TRBJ1-4
CDR3 protein: CSASKGEKLFF
CDR3 DNA: TGCAGTGCTAGTAAGGGGGAAAAACTGTTTTTT

clone size: -
V gene: TRBV20-1
D gene: -
J gene: TRBJ2-1
CDR3 protein: CSSGRNEQFF
CDR3 DNA: TGCAGTTCGGGGCGGAATGAGCAGTTCTTC

clone size: many
V gene: TRBV19
D gene: -
J gene: TRBJ1-2
CDR3 protein: CASSIGQRELVDYGYTF
CDR3 DNA: TGTGCCAGTAGTATAGGACAGCGAGAGCTGGTGGACTATGGCTACACCTTC

clone size: -
V gene: TRBV1
D gene: -
J gene: TRBJ2-2
CDR3 protein: CTSSQGPRDRGFRCGELFF
CDR3 DNA: TGCACCAGCAGCCAGGGTCCCCGGGACAGGGGATTCCGATGCGGGGAGCTGTTTTTT

clone size: -
V gene: TRBV2
D gene: TRBD1
J gene: TRBJ1-5
CDR3 protein: CATQRDRDEQPQHF
CDR3 DNA: TGTGCCACCCAGAGAGACAGGGATGAACAGCCCCAGCATTTT

clone size: -
V gene: TRBV7-9
D gene: TRBD2
J gene: TRBJ2-7
CDR3 protein: CASSAGTSGRMYEQYF
CDR3 DNA: TGTGCCAGCAGCGCCGGGACTAGCGGGAGAATGTACGAGCAGTACTTC

clone size: -
V gene: TRBV5-6
D gene: -
J gene: TRBJ2-3
CDR3 protein: CASSLGTSLPPQYF
CDR3 DNA: TGTGCCAGCAGCCTCGGGACTTCACTTCCTCCGCAGTATTTT

clone size: few
V gene: TRBV6-1
D gene: -
J gene: TRBJ1-4
CDR3 protein: CASSEAYRDYSGANEKLFF
CDR3 DNA: TGTGCCAGCAGTGAAGCGTACAGGGACTATTCGGGTGCTAATGAAAAACTGTTTTTT

clone size: -
V gene: TRBV21-1
D gene: -
J gene: TRBJ2-7
CDR3 protein: CASNWRGRLHEQYF
CDR3 DNA: TGTGCCAGCAACTGGAGGGGGCGCTTGCACGAGCAGTACTTC

clone size: -
V gene: TRBV5-1
D gene: -
J gene: TRBJ2-5
CDR3 protein: CASSFLHEETQYF
CDR3 DNA: TGCGCCAGCAGCTTCTTACACGAAGAGACCCAGTACTTC

clone size: -
V gene: TRBV25-1
D gene: -
J gene: TRBJ2-1
CDR3 protein: CASSGQGKSYEQFF
CDR3 DNA: TGTGCCAGCAGTGGCCAGGGTAAGTCGTATGAGCAGTTCTTC

clone size: few
V gene: TRBV7-2
D gene: TRBD2
J gene: TRBJ2-2
CDR3 protein: CASSLVAGEWTGELFF
CDR3 DNA: TGTGCCAGCAGCTTAGTAGCGGGAGAATGGACCGGGGAGCTGTTTTTT

clone size: -
V gene: TRBV7-9
D gene: -
J gene: TRBJ1-4
CDR3 protein: CASSLGGTAGEKLFF
CDR3 DNA: TGTGCCAGCAGCTTAGGAGGCACGGCTGGGGAAAAACTGTTTTTT